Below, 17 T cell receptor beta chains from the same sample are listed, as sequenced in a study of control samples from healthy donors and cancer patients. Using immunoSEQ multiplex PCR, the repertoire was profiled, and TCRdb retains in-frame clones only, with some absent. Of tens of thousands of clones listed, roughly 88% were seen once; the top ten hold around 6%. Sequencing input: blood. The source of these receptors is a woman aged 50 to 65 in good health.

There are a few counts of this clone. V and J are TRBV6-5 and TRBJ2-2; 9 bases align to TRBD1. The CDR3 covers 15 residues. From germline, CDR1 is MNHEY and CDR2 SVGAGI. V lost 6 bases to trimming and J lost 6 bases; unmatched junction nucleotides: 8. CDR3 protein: CASSPTGGTPGELFF. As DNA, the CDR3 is TGTGCCAGCAGCCCGACAGGGGGGACACCCGGGGAGCTGTTTTTT.

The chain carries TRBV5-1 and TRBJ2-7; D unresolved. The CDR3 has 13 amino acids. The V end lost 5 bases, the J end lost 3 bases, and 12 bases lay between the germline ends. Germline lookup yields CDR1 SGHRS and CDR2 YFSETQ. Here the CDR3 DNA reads TGCGCCAGCAGAGCAACAAATTTCTACGAGCAGTACTTC. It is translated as CASRATNFYEQYF. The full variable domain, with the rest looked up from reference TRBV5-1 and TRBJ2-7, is KAGVTQTPRYLIKTRGQQVTLSCSPISGHRSVSWYQQTPGQGLQFLFEYFSETQRNKGNFPGRFSGRQFSNSRSEMNVSTLELGDSALYLCASRATNFYEQYFGPGTRLTVT.

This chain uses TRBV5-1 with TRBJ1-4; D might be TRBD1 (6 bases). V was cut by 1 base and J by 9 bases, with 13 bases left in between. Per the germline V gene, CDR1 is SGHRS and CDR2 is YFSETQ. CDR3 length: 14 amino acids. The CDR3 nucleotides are TGCGCCAGCAGCTTGATACCAGGGGAAAAAAAACTGTTTTTT. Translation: CASSLIPGEKKLFF.

The CDR3 coding sequence is TGTGCCAGCTCACCACAGGGGGCGAGTGGTGGTGAGCAGTTCTTC. Its protein product is CASSPQGASGGEQFF. The chain couples TRBV18 to TRBJ2-1; 7 nucleotides agree with TRBD1. V trimming: 1 base; J trimming: 9 bases; junction bases outside the gene matches: 9. The CDR3 extends over 15 amino acids. Germline lookup yields CDR1 KGHSH and CDR2 LQKENI.

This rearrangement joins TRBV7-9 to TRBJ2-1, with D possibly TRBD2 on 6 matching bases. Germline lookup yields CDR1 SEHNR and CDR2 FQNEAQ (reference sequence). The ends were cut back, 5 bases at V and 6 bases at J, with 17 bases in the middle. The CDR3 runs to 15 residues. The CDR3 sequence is CASSPFAGTLNEQFF. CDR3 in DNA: TGTGCCAGCAGCCCCTTCGCGGGGACTCTCAATGAGCAGTTCTTC.

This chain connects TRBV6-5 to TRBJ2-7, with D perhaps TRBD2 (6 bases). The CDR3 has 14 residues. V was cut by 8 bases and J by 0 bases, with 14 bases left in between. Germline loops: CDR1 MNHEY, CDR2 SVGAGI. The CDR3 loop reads CASAGTPPSYEQYF. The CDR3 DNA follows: TGTGCCAGCGCCGGGACTCCACCCTCCTACGAGCAGTACTTC.

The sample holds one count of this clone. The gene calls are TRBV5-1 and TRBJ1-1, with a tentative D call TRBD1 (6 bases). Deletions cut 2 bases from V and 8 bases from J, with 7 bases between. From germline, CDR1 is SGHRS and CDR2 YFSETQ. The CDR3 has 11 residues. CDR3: CASSFQGEAFF. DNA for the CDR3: TGCGCCAGCAGCTTTCAGGGGGAAGCTTTCTTT.

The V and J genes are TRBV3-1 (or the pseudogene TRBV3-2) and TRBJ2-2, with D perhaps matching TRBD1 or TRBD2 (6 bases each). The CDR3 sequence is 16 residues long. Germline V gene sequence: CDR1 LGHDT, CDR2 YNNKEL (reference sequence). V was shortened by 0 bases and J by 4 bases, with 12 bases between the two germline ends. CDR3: CASSQDLQGGTGELFF. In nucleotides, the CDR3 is TGTGCCAGCAGCCAAGATTTACAGGGAGGCACCGGGGAGCTGTTTTTT.

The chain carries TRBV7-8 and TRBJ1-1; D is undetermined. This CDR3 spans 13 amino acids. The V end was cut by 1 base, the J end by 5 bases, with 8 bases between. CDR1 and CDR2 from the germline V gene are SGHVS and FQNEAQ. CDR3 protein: CASSLEGRTEAFF. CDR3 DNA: TGTGCCAGCAGCTTAGAAGGGAGGACTGAAGCTTTCTTT.

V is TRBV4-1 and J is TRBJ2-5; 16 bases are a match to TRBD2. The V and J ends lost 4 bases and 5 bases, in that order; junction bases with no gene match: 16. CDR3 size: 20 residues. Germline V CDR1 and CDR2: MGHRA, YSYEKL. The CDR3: CASSRSPGLAGGRVGETQYF. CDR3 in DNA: TGCGCCAGCAGCCGCTCCCCGGGACTAGCGGGGGGGCGGGTAGGGGAGACCCAGTACTTC.

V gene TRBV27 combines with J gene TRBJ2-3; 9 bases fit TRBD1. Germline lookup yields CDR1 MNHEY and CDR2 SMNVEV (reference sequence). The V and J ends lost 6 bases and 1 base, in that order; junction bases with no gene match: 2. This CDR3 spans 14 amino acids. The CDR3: CASSWTGGTDTQYF. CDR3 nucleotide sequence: TGTGCCAGCAGCTGGACAGGGGGCACAGATACGCAGTATTTT.

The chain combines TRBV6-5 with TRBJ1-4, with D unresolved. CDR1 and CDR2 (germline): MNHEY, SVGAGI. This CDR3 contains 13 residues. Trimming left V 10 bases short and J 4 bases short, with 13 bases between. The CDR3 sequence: CATRRQINEKLFF. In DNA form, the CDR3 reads TGTGCCACAAGGAGGCAGATTAATGAAAAACTGTTTTTT.

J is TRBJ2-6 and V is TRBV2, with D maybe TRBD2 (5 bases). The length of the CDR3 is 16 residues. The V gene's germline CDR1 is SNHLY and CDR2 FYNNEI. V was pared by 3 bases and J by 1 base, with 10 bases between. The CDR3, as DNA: TGTGCCAGCAGTGATAGCGAGTCTTCTGGGGCCAACGTCCTGACTTTC. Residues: CASSDSESSGANVLTF.

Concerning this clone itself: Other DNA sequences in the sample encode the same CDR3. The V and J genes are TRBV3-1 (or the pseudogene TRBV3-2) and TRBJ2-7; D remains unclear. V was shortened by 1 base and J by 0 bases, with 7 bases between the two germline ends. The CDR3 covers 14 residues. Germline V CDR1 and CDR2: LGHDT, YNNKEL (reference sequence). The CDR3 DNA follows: TGTGCCAGCAGCCAAGTGGCGAACTCCTACGAGCAGTACTTC. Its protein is CASSQVANSYEQYF.

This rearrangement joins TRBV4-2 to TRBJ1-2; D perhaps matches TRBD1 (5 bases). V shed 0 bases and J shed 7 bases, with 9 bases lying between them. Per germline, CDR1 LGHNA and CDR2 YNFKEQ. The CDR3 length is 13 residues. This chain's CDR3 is CASSQEGERGYTF. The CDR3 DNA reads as TGTGCCAGCAGCCAAGAAGGGGAGCGTGGCTACACCTTC.

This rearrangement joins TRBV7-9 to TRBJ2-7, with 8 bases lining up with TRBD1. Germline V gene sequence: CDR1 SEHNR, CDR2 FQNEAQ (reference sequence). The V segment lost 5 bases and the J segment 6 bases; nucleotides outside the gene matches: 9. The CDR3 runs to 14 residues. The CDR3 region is CASSTDRGGGEQYF. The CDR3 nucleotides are TGTGCCAGCAGCACCGACAGGGGAGGCGGCGAGCAGTACTTC.

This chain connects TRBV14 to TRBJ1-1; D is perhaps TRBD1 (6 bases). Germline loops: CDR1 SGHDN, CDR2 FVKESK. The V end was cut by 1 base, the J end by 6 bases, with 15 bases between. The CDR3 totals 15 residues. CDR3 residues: CASSQVGGHPPEAFF. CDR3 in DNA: TGTGCCAGCAGCCAAGTCGGGGGACACCCCCCTGAAGCTTTCTTT.